This TCR beta chain appears in the sequencing data of a study of monozygotic twins with inflammatory bowel disease. One entry per CDR3 protein, without DNA, is what TCRdb gives after re-calling the 5' RACE reads. The sample data list 420,000 or so distinct CDR3 sequences. The germline V gene encodes CDR1 LNHDA and CDR2 SQIVND (reference sequence). The CDR3 is 13 residues long. The V call is TRBV19, the J call TRBJ1-3; the TCRdb call, TRBD1, lacks DNA for checking. This receptor was obtained from a human donor with ulcerative colitis or Crohn's disease, or a healthy co-twin of an affected twin (not recorded which). The sample was blood. The CDR3 spells CASSVDSGNTIYF.